The following is a T cell receptor (beta chain) sequence with its context. The sample is drawn from a study of blood T cell repertoires in COVID-19. Turning to the study itself: The United States, Italy and Spain were the sources of the acute and convalescent COVID-19 samples. T cells, B-cell-depleted T cells, or PBMCs supplied cDNA or gDNA.

Authors' analysis steps: Amplified reference gene primers provided the basis for estimating nucleated cell counts. The method was immunoSEQ multiplex PCR; TCRdb's version includes in-frame clones alone and lacks a portion of them. Clone size and the V and J calls come from that table; the DNA yielded D and trimming. Among some 73,000 clones, more than 80% were seen once, and the ten largest hold around 32%. V dropped 3 bases and J dropped 0 bases, with 7 bases sitting between them. The germline CDR1 and CDR2 sequences are SGDLS and YYNGEE. The CDR3 spans 14 residues. The sample comprised peripheral blood. The TCR was taken from a woman older than 75 with active or convalescent COVID-19. The J gene is TRBJ1-3, the V gene TRBV9; tentative D call: TRBD1 (5 bases). CDR3 DNA sequence: TGTGCCAGCAGCGCACAGGACTCTGGAAACACCATATATTTT. Its protein is CASSAQDSGNTIYF.